This T cell receptor (beta chain) was observed in a study of Ad26.COV2.S vaccination and SARS-CoV-2 variants. Study summary: Donor was assigned to the Ad26.COV2.S arm of trial COV1001. Intramuscular Ad26.COV2.S doses were given once or twice, 56 days apart. General study findings and limits: People who got the vaccine had more spike-specific TCR breadth than people who got placebo. Once vaccination had occurred, spike-specific CD8+ and CD4+ T cell responses reportedly showed substantial breadth.

With regard to this clone: Its antigen remains unknown.

Treatment here: approximately 18 received Ad26.COV2.S at low or high dose, single or two shots; roughly 5 received placebo; per-sample allocation not given. Day 63 after the first injection of vaccine or placebo was the sampling time. V lost 4 bases to trimming and J lost 10 bases, with 15 bases between them. The germline CDR1 and CDR2 sequences are SGHTS and YDEGEE. CDR3 length equals 14 residues. This table comes from immunoSEQ multiplex PCR, and its TCRdb copy is limited to in-frame clones, with some not included. The repertoire holds 300,000 to 400,000 clones, more than 75% seen once, with roughly 3.6% in the top ten.

The V and J genes are TRBV5-8 and TRBJ1-6; D not certain. This specimen was peripheral blood, taken in a trial of Ad26.COV2.S vaccine versus placebo. The clonotype comes from a person between 18 and 59 years old who received the Ad26.COV2.S COVID-19 vaccine or a placebo. CDR3: CASSPPFSGSPLHF. As DNA, the CDR3 is TGTGCCAGCAGCCCCCCATTCTCGGGGTCACCCCTCCACTTT.